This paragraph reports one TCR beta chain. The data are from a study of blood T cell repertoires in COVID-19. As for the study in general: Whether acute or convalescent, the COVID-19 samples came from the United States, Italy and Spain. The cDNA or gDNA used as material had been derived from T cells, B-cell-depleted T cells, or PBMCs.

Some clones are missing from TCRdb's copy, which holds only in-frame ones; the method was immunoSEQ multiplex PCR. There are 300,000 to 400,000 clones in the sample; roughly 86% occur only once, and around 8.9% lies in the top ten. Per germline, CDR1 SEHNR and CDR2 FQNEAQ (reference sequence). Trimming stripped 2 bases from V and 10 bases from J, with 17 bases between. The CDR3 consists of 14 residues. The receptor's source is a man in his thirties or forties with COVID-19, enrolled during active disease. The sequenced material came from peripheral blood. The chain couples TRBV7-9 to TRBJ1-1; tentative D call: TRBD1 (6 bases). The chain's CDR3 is CASSLLQGIMGAFF. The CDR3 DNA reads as TGTGCCAGCAGCTTACTTCAGGGGATCATGGGAGCTTTCTTT.